Below are 18 T cell receptor beta chains sequenced from a single sample in a study of blood T cell repertoires in COVID-19. This table comes from immunoSEQ multiplex PCR, and its TCRdb copy is limited to in-frame clones, with some not included. The table lists 250,000 to 350,000 clones, about nine tenths of them singletons. Sequencing used peripheral blood. The receptors stem from a woman in her thirties with COVID-19, enrolled during active disease.

The gene calls are TRBV7-3 and TRBJ1-4; D perhaps matches TRBD1 (6 bases). Looked up from germline, CDR1 is SGHTA and CDR2 is FQGTGA. The ends were cut back, 5 bases at V and 5 bases at J, with 18 bases in the middle. The CDR3 sequence is 16 residues long. The CDR3 coding sequence is TGTGCCAGCAGCCCGCCACAGGGATTGGGAAATGAAAAACTGTTTTTT. Amino acid sequence: CASSPPQGLGNEKLFF.

The rearrangement joins TRBV2 to TRBJ1-3; D not resolved. This CDR3 has 13 amino acids. Per germline, CDR1 SNHLY and CDR2 FYNNEI. V was shortened by 3 bases and J by 4 bases, with 7 bases between the two germline ends. In nucleotides, the CDR3 is TGTGCCAGCAGTGATCTTATGGGAAACACCATATATTTT. Amino acid sequence: CASSDLMGNTIYF.

V gene TRBV20-1 combines with J gene TRBJ1-2; the D is unclear. CDR1 and CDR2 from the germline V gene are DFQATT and SNEGSKA (reference sequence). The CDR3 is 11 amino acids. Trimming stripped 0 bases from V and 8 bases from J, with 7 bases between. CDR3 sequence (DNA): TGCAGTGCTAGAGAAGGGAGCGGCTACACCTTC. Its translation: CSAREGSGYTF.

This chain uses TRBV2 with TRBJ2-1, with TRBD2 matching 10 bases. V shed 11 bases, J shed 8 bases, and the junction held 15 bases outside the gene matches. The CDR3 sequence is 15 residues long. The germline V gene has CDR1 SNHLY and CDR2 FYNNEI. CDR3: CAGTPGTSVIDEQFF. CDR3 DNA: TGTGCCGGGACCCCCGGGACTAGCGTAATCGATGAGCAGTTCTTC.

This clone was seen a few times. V and J are TRBV19 and TRBJ1-5, with TRBD1 identical over 9 bases. The CDR3 runs 14 residues. J lost 6 bases, V lost 7 bases, and 7 bases had no gene match. Germline CDR1 and CDR2: LNHDA and SQIVND (reference sequence). The chain's CDR3 is CASNTGGSGQPQHF. CDR3 nucleotides: TGTGCCAGTAACACAGGGGGCTCTGGTCAGCCCCAGCATTTT.

The chain couples TRBV28 to TRBJ2-3; TRBD1 matches 7 bases. The V and J ends lost 6 bases and 2 bases, in that order; junction bases with no gene match: 11. Germline V gene sequence: CDR1 MDHEN, CDR2 SYDVKM. The CDR3 is made up of 16 amino acids. The CDR3 reads CASSPPGTVNTDTQYF. The CDR3 DNA is TGTGCCAGCAGCCCACCCGGGACAGTTAACACAGATACGCAGTATTTT.

This clone appeared once. V usage is TRBV4-1 and J usage is TRBJ2-7; 9 nucleotides match TRBD2. Trimming cost V 1 base and J 2 bases; bases outside gene matches: 6. The V gene's germline CDR1 is MGHRA and CDR2 YSYEKL. The CDR3 is 16 residues long. The DNA of the CDR3 is TGCGCCAGCAGCCAAGCGCAGCGGGAGGTCGCCTACGAGCAGTACTTC. Its translation is CASSQAQREVAYEQYF.

The V call is TRBV10-1, the J call TRBJ2-5; 11 bases align to TRBD2. V was clipped by 4 bases and J by 4 bases; unmatched bases: 5. The CDR3 sequence is 15 residues long. Germline CDR1 WNHNN, CDR2 SYGVQD (reference sequence). CDR3 in amino acids: CASSVVAGGGETQYF. CDR3 DNA sequence: TGCGCCAGCAGTGTAGTAGCGGGAGGGGGAGAGACCCAGTACTTC.

The V and J genes are TRBV27 and TRBJ2-1; 9 nucleotides align to TRBD2. Unmatched junction bases numbered 1, after V lost 0 bases and J lost 7 bases. Germline V gene lookup returns CDR1 MNHEY and CDR2 SMNVEV (reference sequence). The CDR3 totals 14 residues. Here the CDR3 reads CASSLSLAGNEQFF. The CDR3 DNA reads TGTGCCAGCAGTTTATCGCTAGCGGGGAATGAGCAGTTCTTC.

This clone has only one observation. The chain couples TRBV9 to TRBJ2-4; D may be TRBD2 (6 bases). Germline CDR1 reads SGDLS; CDR2 reads YYNGEE. The germline V and J ends were trimmed by 0 bases and 8 bases, with 15 bases remaining between them. CDR3 length equals 15 residues. The CDR3 region has the DNA TGTGCCAGCAGCGTAGACGGGTTCCGCGGGGACATTCAGTACTTC. It translates to CASSVDGFRGDIQYF.

The rearrangement links TRBV10-1 to TRBJ1-4; no firm D call. The V and J ends lost 0 bases and 4 bases respectively, with 9 bases between them. Germline CDR1 is WNHNN and CDR2 is SYGVQD (reference sequence). The CDR3 has 15 amino acids. The CDR3 sequence is CASSESAAGNEKLFF. For the CDR3, the DNA is TGCGCCAGCAGTGAGTCGGCGGCCGGTAATGAAAAACTGTTTTTT.

The V call is TRBV4-1, the J call TRBJ2-2, with no clear D. CDR1 and CDR2 from the germline V gene are MGHRA and YSYEKL. This CDR3 is built from 14 residues. With 0 bases removed from V and 2 bases from J, the gap between germline ends came to 4 bases. In DNA, the CDR3 is TGCGCCAGCAGCCAAGACGTCAACACCGGGGAGCTGTTTTTT. Amino acids: CASSQDVNTGELFF.

This sequence joins TRBV15 and TRBJ2-1; TRBD2 matches at 12 bases. The V and J ends lost 2 bases and 8 bases, in that order; junction bases with no gene match: 7. Germline V gene lookup returns CDR1 LNHNV and CDR2 YYDKDF (reference sequence). The CDR3 is made up of 16 amino acids. CDR3 coding DNA: TGTGCCACCAGCAGACTGACTAGCGGGAGTCTCGATGAGCAGTTCTTC. Protein product: CATSRLTSGSLDEQFF.

The chain carries TRBV19 and TRBJ2-7; tentative D call: TRBD2 (6 bases). The CDR3 loop spans 15 amino acids. The V end was cut by 3 bases, the J end by 3 bases, with 15 bases between. Per the germline V gene, CDR1 is LNHDA and CDR2 is SQIVND (reference sequence). The CDR3 sequence: CASSILPGRDYEQYF. The CDR3 DNA sequence: TGTGCCAGTAGTATCCTCCCAGGGCGGGACTACGAGCAGTACTTC.

The rearrangement uses TRBV9 and TRBJ2-3; TRBD2 matches at 10 bases. CDR3 size: 16 residues. Germline V CDR1 and CDR2: SGDLS, YYNGEE. With V trimmed by 0 bases and J by 6 bases, 7 bases remained unmatched. CDR3 sequence: CASSVELAGEVDTQYF. In DNA form, the CDR3 reads TGTGCCAGCAGCGTAGAGCTAGCGGGAGAGGTGGATACGCAGTATTTT.

V gene TRBV5-1 combines with J gene TRBJ2-3; no clear D gene. The V end was cut by 3 bases, the J end by 1 base, with 6 bases between. Germline V gene sequence: CDR1 SGHRS, CDR2 YFSETQ. CDR3 length: 13 amino acids. The CDR3 loop reads CASSSQGTDTQYF. DNA of the CDR3: TGCGCCAGCAGCTCCCAGGGCACAGATACGCAGTATTTT. Together with reference TRBV5-1 and TRBJ2-3, the CDR3 gives the full variable domain: KAGVTQTPRYLIKTRGQQVTLSCSPISGHRSVSWYQQTPGQGLQFLFEYFSETQRNKGNFPGRFSGRQFSNSRSEMNVSTLELGDSALYLCASSSQGTDTQYFGPGTRLTVL.

The V gene is TRBV5-8, the J gene TRBJ1-1; 7 bases map to TRBD1. V shed 4 bases, J shed 5 bases, and the junction held 14 bases outside the gene matches. CDR1 is SGHTS, CDR2 YDEGEE, per germline. This CDR3 is built from 16 residues. This chain's CDR3 is CASSPGTEKMGTEAFF. CDR3 sequence (DNA): TGTGCCAGCAGCCCGGGGACAGAGAAGATGGGGACTGAAGCTTTCTTT.

The chain carries TRBV14 and TRBJ2-7; D gene ambiguous. Per the germline V gene, CDR1 is SGHDN and CDR2 is FVKESK. CDR3 length: 15 residues. V was clipped by 4 bases and J by 3 bases, with 16 bases between them. CDR3 amino acids: CASSLPGAGRYEQYF. CDR3 bases: TGTGCCAGCAGCCTCCCCGGCGCAGGTCGCTACGAGCAGTACTTC. Supplemented by reference TRBV14 and TRBJ2-7, the full variable domain reads EAGVTQFPSHSVIEKGQTVTLRCDPISGHDNLYWYRRVMGKEIKFLLHFVKESKQDESGMPNNRFLAERTGGTYSTLKVQPAELEDSGVYFCASSLPGAGRYEQYFGPGTRLTVT.